Here is one TCR beta chain with its context. These data originate in a study of blood T cell repertoires in COVID-19. Study context: Specimens from acute and convalescent COVID-19 originated in the United States, Italy and Spain. Nucleic acid was either cDNA or gDNA, and it came from T cells, B-cell-depleted T cells, or PBMCs.

In the authors' methods: Reference gene primer amplification gave nucleated cell count estimates. TCRdb keeps only in-frame clones here, not all; method: immunoSEQ multiplex PCR. Clone size and the V and J calls come from that table; the DNA yielded D and trimming. The sample comprises 53,000 or so clones, 85% to 95% of which are singletons, and 2.5% to 3.5% rests with the top ten. This CDR3 has 14 amino acids. Germline lookup yields CDR1 DFQATT and CDR2 SNEGSKA (reference sequence). V was pared by 3 bases and J by 1 base, with 10 bases between. The chain carries TRBV20-1 and TRBJ1-3, with D possibly TRBD1 on 5 matching bases. The sequencing sample was made of peripheral blood. The receptor comes from a human donor in a cohort sampled during active COVID-19. The CDR3 nucleotides read TGCAGTGCTAGTTCGGGGGGGTCTGGAAACACCATATATTTT. It specifies CSASSGGSGNTIYF.